This TCR beta chain was obtained from a study of T cell responses to AZD1222 COVID-19 vaccine. Only in-frame clones appear in the TCRdb table, and some are missing; sequencing was by immunoSEQ multiplex PCR. The data hold nearly 110,000 clones, with about 90% observed a single time. This clone was seen more than once but under ten times. The starting material was peripheral blood, obtained 28 days after the second AZD1222 dose. This TCR derives from an adult who received the AZD1222 COVID-19 vaccine.

The CDR3: CASSERGLGGYTF. CDR3 in DNA: TGCGCCAGCAGTGAGCGGGGCCTAGGGGGCTACACCTTC. This chain links TRBV10-2 with TRBJ1-2, with D perhaps matching TRBD1 (5 bases). The CDR3 contains 13 residues. Per the germline V gene, CDR1 is WSHSY and CDR2 is SAAADI. V was clipped by 2 bases and J by 8 bases, with 12 bases between them.